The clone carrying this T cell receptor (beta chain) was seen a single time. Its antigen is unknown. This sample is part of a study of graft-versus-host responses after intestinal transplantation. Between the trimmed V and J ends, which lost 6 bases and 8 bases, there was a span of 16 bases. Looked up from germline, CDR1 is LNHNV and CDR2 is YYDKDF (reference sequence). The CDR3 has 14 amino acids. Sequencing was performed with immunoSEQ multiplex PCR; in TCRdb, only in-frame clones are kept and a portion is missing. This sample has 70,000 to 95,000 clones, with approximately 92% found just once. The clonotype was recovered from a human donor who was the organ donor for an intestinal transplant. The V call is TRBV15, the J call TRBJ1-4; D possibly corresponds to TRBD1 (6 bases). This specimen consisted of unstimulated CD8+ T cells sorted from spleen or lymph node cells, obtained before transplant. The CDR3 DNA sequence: TGTGCCACCAGGAATCCAGGGGCTCAGGAAAAACTGTTTTTT. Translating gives CATRNPGAQEKLFF.